This T cell receptor beta chain was found in a study of blood T cell repertoires in COVID-19 (dated by TCRdb to the early 2020s). Study-wide context: Collaborator samples came from the United States, Italy and Spain and covered acute and convalescent phases of COVID-19. The prospective study material was composed of cDNA or gDNA derived from T cells, B-cell-depleted T cells, or PBMCs. Deeply sampled blood TCRbeta repertoires from subjects exposed to, actively infected with, or recovered from COVID-19 were included in the dataset. The repertoires were released in a freely available public database intended as a resource for research on the immune response to SARS-CoV-2. The samples were drawn from the first 160 participants of the ongoing ImmuneRACE study and from about 1,200 subjects provided by 6 global collaborators. Sample metadata almost always included a de-identified subject ID, COVID-19 status, age in years and sex. Where available, HLA class I and class II types were obtained from metadata supplied by the sample provider rather than from assay-based typing. The full study reports these points: How much clinical and demographic metadata was included differed by source and by participant, and the metadata was provided uncurated.

This clone came up many times. The target of this receptor is not known. Base quality data are lacking; no much larger clone is found one base away. Participants in the prospective study were enrolled through a virtual design, were aged roughly 18 to 90 years, and lived in fewer than 30 United States geographic areas. To assign participants to cohorts, the prospective study relied on clinical history that participants themselves reported in a screening survey and a study questionnaire. Exposed participants had been in contact with someone with a PCR-confirmed or clinician-diagnosed COVID-19 case within 2 weeks of study entry. In the prospective study, whole blood, serum and a nasopharyngeal or oropharyngeal swab were collected from each participant by mobile phlebotomists. Participants in the prospective study had the option to provide additional blood draws and questionnaires over a roughly 2-month period. Blood samples from the prospective study were shipped frozen or at room temperature prior to DNA extraction.

The cysteine opens and the phenylalanine closes a CDR3 of 16 amino acids. The CDR3 DNA has 48 bases and is translated from base 1. The trim is 0 bases for V and 5 bases for J, with a gap of 17 bases between the germline ends. The germline V gene supplies CDR1 MNHEY and CDR2 SVGAGI. TCRbeta CDR3 regions were amplified from genomic DNA by means of the immunoSEQ Assay, a bias-controlled multiplex PCR. In the source study's methods: Nucleated cell counts per sample were estimated from amplification of reference gene primers within the assay. To quantify the absolute abundance of each unique TCRbeta CDR3 rearrangement, sequence reads were collapsed and filtered. Productive Simpson clonality was computed per sample as the square root of Simpson's diversity index over productive rearrangements. Imported from immuneACCESS, the table was reduced by TCRdb to in-frame sequences with V and J called. These copies leave out some clones; in studies compared against another copy, an unresolved V gene accounts for under half, and the cause of the remainder is not known. The DNA was the basis for D and trimming; V, J and clone size are from that table. Recorded for this sample are about 200,000 clones; 84% of them occurred a single time. The ten top clones hold 3% to 3.5% of the sample.

This chain joins TRBV6-5 to TRBJ2-7; a tentative D call is TRBD1 (5 bases match). Sequencing was done on a sample of PBMCs or T cells enriched from blood (not recorded which). This TCR was recovered from a woman in her twenties or thirties who had been exposed to COVID-19. CDR3 sequence: CASSYSLGVRVHEQYF. Here is the DNA: TGTGCCAGCAGTTACTCCCTTGGGGTCAGGGTGCACGAGCAGTACTTC.